The clone carrying this T cell receptor (beta chain) was counted many times. Each patient came to thyroid surgery without any prior treatment (of any kind). The CDR3 sequence is 14 residues long. V was pared by 5 bases and J by 4 bases, with 14 bases between. Germline V gene lookup returns CDR1 MNHEY and CDR2 SVGEGT. This record comes from a study of metastatic and nonmetastatic thyroid tumors. TCRdb re-called the PCR reads through MiXCR. Of over 20,000 clones detected, more than 15% appear once; the ten largest clones hold 10%. The specimen was tumor tissue. The chain links TRBV6-2 or TRBV6-3 to TRBJ1-1; the D is unclear. The receptor's source is a female donor with papillary thyroid cancer or a benign thyroid nodule (not recorded which). Some clones in this sample may be carry-over from other donors' samples. For the CDR3, the DNA is TGTGCCAGCAGTCCGTCCCGGGTGGGCACTGAAGCTTTCTTT. Its translation: CASSPSRVGTEAFF.